This is a list of T cell receptor beta chains from one sample in a study of blood T cell repertoires in COVID-19. Data came from immunoSEQ multiplex PCR; TCRdb stores just in-frame clones and leaves some out. The table shows under 300,000 clones, with approximately 88% occurring only once. The sample comprised peripheral blood. These receptor sequences come from a human donor with COVID-19, enrolled during active disease. The donor label of this sample is uncertain. CDR3s include the opening cysteine and the closing phenylalanine or tryptophan. Each record gives: clone size, J gene, D gene, V gene, CDR3 protein, CDR3 DNA. D genes are given only for firm matches. Clone size, where shown, is once, few, many, or a class for clones that have expanded.

>-|TRBJ2-5|TRBD1|TRBV5-1
CASSPGTGGYQETQYF
TGCGCCAGCAGCCCCGGGACAGGCGGATACCAAGAGACCCAGTACTTC
>-|TRBJ2-3|-|TRBV11-3
CASSSTSPDTQYF
TGTGCCAGCAGCTCCACGAGTCCAGATACGCAGTATTTT
>few|TRBJ1-1|-|TRBV6-2/TRBV6-3
CASSYRAGEGDYNTEAFF
TGTGCCAGCAGTTACCGGGCTGGGGAAGGGGACTATAACACTGAAGCTTTCTTT
>few|TRBJ1-5|-|TRBV28
CASSPSRGRVYSNQPQHF
TGTGCCAGCAGTCCCTCGCGGGGGAGAGTTTATAGCAATCAGCCCCAGCATTTT
>once|TRBJ2-1|TRBD1|TRBV7-8
CASSPGTGDPYNEQFF
TGTGCCAGCAGCCCGGGGACAGGGGACCCCTACAATGAGCAGTTCTTC
>-|TRBJ1-1|-|TRBV5-4
CASSPTHTSTEAFF
TGTGCCAGCAGCCCCACCCATACGAGTACTGAAGCTTTCTTT
>-|TRBJ1-2|-|TRBV9
CASSVEGAAYGYTF
TGTGCCAGCAGCGTCGAAGGGGCTGCTTATGGCTACACCTTC
>-|TRBJ1-2|-|TRBV6-5
CASRPLLANYGYTF
TGTGCCAGCCGCCCTTTATTAGCTAACTATGGCTACACCTTC
>-|TRBJ2-3|TRBD1|TRBV29-1
CSVSDRAADTQYF
TGCAGCGTTTCGGACAGGGCCGCCGATACGCAGTATTTT
>-|TRBJ2-7|TRBD1|TRBV7-2
CASSLAPGTGGGQYF
TGTGCCAGCAGCTTAGCGCCAGGGACAGGAGGAGGGCAGTACTTC
>-|TRBJ2-2|TRBD2|TRBV4-3
CASSQGLAGGYDTGELFF
TGCGCCAGCAGCCAGGGACTAGCGGGAGGATACGACACCGGGGAGCTGTTTTTT
>-|TRBJ2-3|-|TRBV11-2
CASSLDGQTTDTQYF
TGTGCCAGCAGCTTAGATGGACAGACCACAGATACGCAGTATTTT
>few|TRBJ2-7|TRBD1|TRBV7-8
CASSPDRGYEQYF
TGTGCCAGCAGCCCAGACAGGGGATACGAGCAGTACTTC
>-|TRBJ1-1|TRBD1|TRBV5-1
CASSTQGQPMNTEAFF
TGCGCCAGCAGCACCCAGGGACAGCCCATGAACACTGAAGCTTTCTTT
>-|TRBJ2-7|TRBD2|TRBV18
CASSPRAGEIMEQYF
TGTGCCAGCTCCCCCCGGGCGGGAGAAATTATGGAGCAGTACTTC
>-|TRBJ2-3|-|TRBV4-1
CASSQDSYSADTQYF
TGCGCCAGCAGCCAAGATAGCTATTCCGCAGATACGCAGTATTTT
>-|TRBJ2-6|TRBD2|TRBV3-1/TRBV3-2
CASSFPFAGGTGANVLTF
TGTGCCAGCAGCTTCCCCTTCGCGGGAGGTACTGGGGCCAACGTCCTGACTTTC
>-|TRBJ1-4|-|TRBV5-6
CASSLKTGPNEKLFF
TGTGCCAGCAGCCTAAAGACAGGCCCTAATGAAAAACTGTTTTTT
>many|TRBJ1-5|TRBD1|TRBV28
CASRPRRDRGKGQPQHF
TGTGCCAGCAGGCCTCGCCGGGACAGGGGAAAAGGGCAGCCCCAGCATTTT
>-|TRBJ2-3|TRBD2|TRBV27
CASSLATSGDTQYF
TGTGCCAGCAGTCTCGCAACTAGCGGAGATACGCAGTATTTT
>-|TRBJ1-5|-|TRBV5-1
CASSLNGEYQPQHF
TGCGCCAGCAGCTTAAACGGGGAGTATCAGCCCCAGCATTTT
>-|TRBJ2-5|TRBD1|TRBV5-1
CASSLERTGVGETQYF
TGCGCCAGCAGCTTGGAGCGGACAGGGGTCGGAGAGACCCAGTACTTC
>-|TRBJ1-1|TRBD1|TRBV28
CASREETGNAEAFF
TGTGCCAGCAGAGAAGAGACAGGGAACGCTGAAGCTTTCTTT
>-|TRBJ2-1|-|TRBV30
CAWSVGLFDEQFF
TGTGCCTGGAGTGTGGGACTGTTCGATGAGCAGTTCTTC
>-|TRBJ1-6|TRBD1|TRBV7-2
CASSSLPGQEGSPLHF
TGTGCCAGCAGCTCCCTCCCGGGACAGGAGGGGTCACCCCTCCACTTT
>-|TRBJ2-7|-|TRBV28
CASSLDSSLSYEQYF
TGTGCCAGCAGTTTGGACTCTTCTCTCTCCTACGAGCAGTACTTC
>few|TRBJ2-4|TRBD1|TRBV19
CASSIDNRGIDIQYF
TGTGCCAGTAGTATAGATAACAGGGGGATAGACATTCAGTACTTC
>-|TRBJ1-2|TRBD1|TRBV24-1
CATSDFEGATTNYGYTF
TGTGCCACCAGTGATTTTGAGGGGGCGACCACTAACTATGGCTACACCTTC
>-|TRBJ2-2|-|TRBV11-2
CASSLVADLVTGELFF
TGTGCCAGCAGCTTAGTTGCAGATCTGGTGACCGGGGAGCTGTTTTTT
>-|TRBJ1-4|-|TRBV18
CASSPNGVGANEKLFF
TGTGCCAGCTCACCAAACGGGGTCGGGGCTAATGAAAAACTGTTTTTT
>-|TRBJ1-1|TRBD1|TRBV19
CASSQLGTGDLSFF
TGTGCCAGTAGCCAGCTCGGGACAGGGGATTTGTCTTTCTTT
>-|TRBJ1-3|TRBD1|TRBV5-4
CASSSGTGVSGNTIYF
TGTGCCAGCAGCTCCGGGACAGGGGTCTCTGGAAACACCATATATTTT
>-|TRBJ2-5|TRBD2|TRBV28
CASSLRGTGGTETQYF
TGTGCCAGCAGTTTACGTGGGACGGGGGGGACAGAGACCCAGTACTTC
>-|TRBJ1-3|TRBD1|TRBV7-2
CATRQGAGNTIYF
TGTGCCACCCGACAGGGGGCTGGAAACACCATATATTTT
>-|TRBJ2-7|TRBD2|TRBV7-2
CASSERTSGRGEQYF
TGTGCCAGCAGCGAAAGGACTAGCGGGAGGGGCGAGCAGTACTTC
>-|TRBJ2-7|-|TRBV28
CASKLVERHAEQYF
TGTGCCAGCAAGTTGGTGGAGCGGCACGCCGAGCAGTACTTC
>-|TRBJ2-3|-|TRBV11-2
CASSWDHTGTQYF
TGTGCCAGCAGCTGGGACCACACAGGGACGCAGTATTTT
>-|TRBJ2-7|TRBD1|TRBV5-6
CASSHDRAREQYF
TGTGCCAGCAGCCACGACAGGGCTCGGGAGCAGTACTTC
>-|TRBJ2-2|-|TRBV7-3
CASSLNKNTGELFF
TGTGCCAGCAGCTTAAACAAGAACACCGGGGAGCTGTTTTTT
>-|TRBJ1-2|-|TRBV2
CASSGDIVVNYGYTF
TGTGCCAGCAGTGGGGACATTGTAGTTAACTATGGCTACACCTTC
>-|TRBJ2-7|TRBD2|TRBV5-4
CASSPGGGGRASYEQYF
TGTGCCAGCAGCCCCGGCGGAGGCGGGAGGGCCTCGTACGAGCAGTACTTC
>once|TRBJ1-1|-|TRBV5-8
CASSPLQGLEAFF
TGTGCCAGCAGCCCCCTGCAGGGATTAGAAGCTTTCTTT